This TCR beta chain was sequenced for a study of cytomegalovirus exposure and HLA in healthy donors. Study-level points and caveats: Equally common other TCR beta chains were less clonally expanded than HLA-associated ones, a later analysis found. As a later analysis showed, a missense DCLRE1C variant was linked to trimming of TCR beta V- and J-genes.

The CDR3 has 13 residues. CDR1 is MNHEY and CDR2 is SVGAGI in the germline V gene. V lost 2 bases and J lost 8, with 10 bases in between. In regard to this clone: Its antigen remains unknown.

This PCR relied on a set of 60 Vbeta primers and 13 Jbeta primers. Data came from immunoSEQ multiplex PCR; TCRdb stores just in-frame clones and leaves some out. The sample contains under 200,000 clones, around three quarters of which appear only once. The specimen sequenced was PBMCs. The TCR originated in a woman aged 25 to 39 in good health and CMV-seropositive. This sequence joins TRBV6-5 and TRBJ2-1; tentative D call: TRBD2 (6 bases). Here the CDR3 reads CASSYRRVDEQFF. CDR3 DNA: TGTGCCAGCAGTTACCGGAGGGTAGATGAGCAGTTCTTC.